This TCR beta chain was captured in a study of long-term antiretroviral therapy in people with HIV. Whole-study findings and limits: Neither ART adherence, viral resistance nor therapy changes were documented.

All donors provided no fewer than one pre-ART and no fewer than two post-ART PBMC samples. Deletions cut 7 bases from V and 0 bases from J, with 14 bases between. The germline gives CDR1 SGHDT, CDR2 YYEEEE. The CDR3 is 15 amino acids. As for this clone: Its antigen is still unknown.

At survey level, the immunoSEQ assay was run in its v3.0 version. Sequencing was performed with immunoSEQ multiplex PCR; in TCRdb, only in-frame clones are kept and a portion is missing. The sample yields approximately 17,000 clones, roughly 80% seen once. This clonotype originated in a man between 25 and 39 years old with HIV. This specimen was unsorted PBMCs, taken roughly 1.3 years before starting antiretroviral therapy. The chain carries TRBV5-6 and TRBJ1-3; D not resolved. CDR3: CASATGPPSGNTIYF. DNA for the CDR3: TGTGCCAGCGCCACGGGCCCCCCCTCTGGAAACACCATATATTTT.